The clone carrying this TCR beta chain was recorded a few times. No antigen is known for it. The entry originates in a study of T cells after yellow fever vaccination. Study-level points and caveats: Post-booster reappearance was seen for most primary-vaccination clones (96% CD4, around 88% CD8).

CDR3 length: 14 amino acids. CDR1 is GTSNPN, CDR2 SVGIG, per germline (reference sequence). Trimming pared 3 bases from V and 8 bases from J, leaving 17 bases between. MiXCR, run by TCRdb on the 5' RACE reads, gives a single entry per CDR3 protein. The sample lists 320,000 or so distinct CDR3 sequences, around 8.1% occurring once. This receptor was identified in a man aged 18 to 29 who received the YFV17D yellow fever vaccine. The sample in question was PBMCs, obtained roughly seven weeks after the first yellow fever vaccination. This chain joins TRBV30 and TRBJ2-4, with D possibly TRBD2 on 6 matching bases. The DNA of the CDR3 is TGTGCCTGGAGCCCGGGAGACCCCGAGGACATTCAGTACTTC. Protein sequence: CAWSPGDPEDIQYF.